Below, 32 T cell receptor beta chains from the same sample are listed, as sequenced in a study of vaccination effects on CD4 cells after COVID-19. No cognate antigen is known for these TCRs. Before any sequencing was done, the ViraFEST assay used viral peptide pools to expand antigen-specific CD4+ T cells. Researchers isolated CD4+ T cells once 9 to 11 days of culture had elapsed. Negative nucleocapsid antibody tests before and after vaccination confirmed no previous SARS-CoV-2 infection. Clones were read by immunoSEQ multiplex PCR, and TCRdb kept only the in-frame ones, dropping some. The repertoire includes around 28,000 clones, 75% to 85% of them detected once, and around 30% sits in the top ten. Sequences were derived from CD4+ T cells from PBMCs cultured with SARS-CoV-2 spike peptides, sampled before COVID-19 vaccination. The receptors originated from a human donor who received a COVID-19 vaccine.

The chain recombines TRBV5-8 with TRBJ1-1, with a possible D match to TRBD1 (5 bases). The germline V gene has CDR1 SGHTS and CDR2 YDEGEE. This CDR3 comprises 17 residues. Trimming shortened V by 4 bases and J by 1 base, and 20 bases separated the two germline ends. CDR3 loop: CASSPARGKERNTEAFF. DNA of the CDR3: TGTGCCAGCAGCCCTGCGCGGGGGAAGGAGAGGAACACTGAAGCTTTCTTT.

This chain links TRBV12-3 or TRBV12-4 with TRBJ2-5, with 7 bases that match TRBD2. This CDR3 spans 13 amino acids. Trimming removed 4 bases from V and 5 bases from J; junction bases left unmatched: 4. DNA for the CDR3: TGTGCCAGCAGTTGGGGGACTATGGAGACCCAGTACTTC. Translated: CASSWGTMETQYF.

The rearrangement uses TRBV9 and TRBJ1-4, with D unresolved. The CDR3 covers 15 residues. Trimming removed 0 bases at V and 1 base at J, with 7 bases between. The germline V gene encodes CDR1 SGDLS and CDR2 YYNGEE. CDR3 nucleotide sequence: TGTGCCAGCAGCGTAGCTTGGGGAACTAATGAAAAACTGTTTTTT. Protein product: CASSVAWGTNEKLFF.

The chain is built from TRBV6-6 and TRBJ2-1; no reliable D call. The germline V gene encodes CDR1 MNHNY and CDR2 SVGAGI (reference sequence). The CDR3 has 15 residues. V lost 2 bases, J lost 0 bases, and 8 bases lay in between. In DNA, the CDR3 is TGTGCCAGCAGTTACGGGGTGAGCTCCTACAATGAGCAGTTCTTC. Protein sequence: CASSYGVSSYNEQFF.

This clone was seen a few times. This rearrangement joins TRBV18 to TRBJ1-5; TRBD1 aligns across 12 bases. The CDR3 consists of 15 residues. From germline, CDR1 is KGHSH and CDR2 LQKENI. The V segment lost 3 bases and the J segment 6 bases; nucleotides outside the gene matches: 3. The DNA for the CDR3 is TGTGCCAGCTCACCTGGGACAGGGGGCCCTCAGCCCCAGCATTTT. Protein: CASSPGTGGPQPQHF.

The chain joins TRBV5-6 to TRBJ2-5, with D perhaps assigned TRBD1 or TRBD2 (5 bases each). This CDR3 has 14 residues. The germline V gene has CDR1 SGHDT and CDR2 YYEEEE. Trimming pared 2 bases from V and 9 bases from J, leaving 17 bases between. Written as DNA, the CDR3 is TGTGCCAGCAGCTTACCGGGACGCCCGGGCCCCCAGTACTTC. It yields the protein CASSLPGRPGPQYF.

J is TRBJ2-3 and V is TRBV3-1 (or the pseudogene TRBV3-2); D tentatively reads TRBD1 or TRBD2 (6 bases each). V lost 4 bases and J lost 4, with 9 bases in between. This CDR3 is 13 amino acids long. Germline CDR1 LGHDT, CDR2 YNNKEL (reference sequence). CDR3 sequence reads: CASSRRGADTQYF. CDR3 nucleotide sequence: TGTGCCAGCAGCCGGAGGGGGGCAGATACGCAGTATTTT.

This clone came up a few times. The chain employs TRBV28 and TRBJ1-6, with 8 nucleotides matching TRBD1. Trimming cost V 9 bases and J 9 bases; bases outside gene matches: 10. Germline CDR1 MDHEN, CDR2 SYDVKM. The CDR3 loop spans 14 amino acids. CDR3 protein: CASTWTGTASPLHF. The DNA of the CDR3 is TGTGCCAGTACCTGGACAGGGACGGCTTCACCCCTCCACTTT.

The J gene is TRBJ2-7, the V gene TRBV28; 11 bases are a match to TRBD1. V dropped 4 bases and J dropped 5; count of bases not matched to a gene: 4. The germline V gene has CDR1 MDHEN and CDR2 SYDVKM. The CDR3 extends over 14 amino acids. CDR3 sequence: CASSYGTGGHEQYF. The CDR3 DNA sequence: TGTGCCAGCAGTTACGGGACAGGGGGACACGAGCAGTACTTC.

This chain connects TRBV5-5 to TRBJ2-5, with D perhaps TRBD1 (5 bases). The CDR3 contains 12 residues. Trimming took off 0 bases at V and 7 bases at J, with 7 bases between the two ends. The germline CDR1 and CDR2 sequences are SGHKS and YYEKEE (reference sequence). The CDR3 nucleotides read TGTGCCAGCAGCTTGGGACAGCCGACCCAGTACTTC. Translated: CASSLGQPTQYF.

This clone was seen a handful of times. The V gene is TRBV6-2 or TRBV6-3, the J gene TRBJ1-5; 7 bases line up with TRBD1. With V trimmed by 6 bases and J by 1 base, 12 bases remained unmatched. The CDR3 contains 17 residues. Germline V gene data show CDR1 as MNHEY and CDR2 as SVGEGT. The CDR3 is CASSPRGTVDSNQPQHF. CDR3 DNA sequence: TGTGCCAGCAGCCCTAGAGGGACAGTGGACAGCAATCAGCCCCAGCATTTT.

The rearrangement joins TRBV5-1 to TRBJ1-1; no firm D call. This CDR3 has 13 residues. Germline CDR1 reads SGHRS; CDR2 reads YFSETQ. V was shortened by 4 bases and J by 0 bases, with 7 bases between the two germline ends. The CDR3 sequence: CASSPALNTEAFF. For the CDR3, the DNA is TGCGCCAGCAGCCCGGCGTTGAACACTGAAGCTTTCTTT.

J is TRBJ2-7 and V is TRBV6-5; no clear D. This CDR3 is 13 amino acids long. Trimming pared 6 bases from V and 2 bases from J, leaving 11 bases between. Germline loops: CDR1 MNHEY, CDR2 SVGAGI. The CDR3 DNA reads as TGTGCCAGCAGCGTGGTGGGGACCTACGAGCAGTACTTC. Translated: CASSVVGTYEQYF.

The chain employs TRBV6-5 and TRBJ2-1; 10 bases line up with TRBD2. V lost 0 bases and J lost 8; bases outside the gene matches: 4. CDR3 length equals 15 residues. Germline CDR1 and CDR2: MNHEY and SVGAGI. As DNA, the CDR3 is TGTGCCAGCAGTTACTCGGCTAGCGGGAGTTATGAGCAGTTCTTC. Translating it yields CASSYSASGSYEQFF.

The chain joins TRBV6-1 to TRBJ1-2; TRBD1 agrees at 7 bases. The CDR3 spans 13 residues. J was trimmed by 4 bases and V by 2 bases; bases with no gene match: 1. CDR1 and CDR2 from the germline V gene are MNHNS and SASEGT. CDR3 DNA: TGTGCCAGCAGTGAACCAGGGGGCTATGGCTACACCTTC. Amino acids: CASSEPGGYGYTF.

The chain links TRBV19 to TRBJ2-3, with TRBD1 as a possible D gene (6 bases). There are 15 residues in the CDR3. The germline gives CDR1 LNHDA, CDR2 SQIVND (reference sequence). The V gene lost 1 base and the J gene lost 0 bases, with 8 bases spanning the gap. The CDR3 DNA is TGTGCCAGTAGTATAGCCAGGGGCAGCACAGATACGCAGTATTTT. Its translation is CASSIARGSTDTQYF.

The rearrangement uses TRBV9 and TRBJ2-7; 9 nucleotides line up with TRBD2. The CDR3 covers 16 residues. Per germline, CDR1 SGDLS and CDR2 YYNGEE. After removal of 2 bases from V and 2 bases from J, the junction contained 8 bases not matched to a gene. CDR3 sequence: CASSVGRGGRPYEQYF. In DNA, the CDR3 is TGTGCCAGCAGCGTCGGGCGGGGGGGTCGACCCTACGAGCAGTACTTC.

The genes are TRBV27 and TRBJ2-7; 11 nucleotides align to TRBD2. The CDR3 length is 15 residues. The V gene end was trimmed by 5 bases and the J gene end by 0 bases; junction bases not matched to a gene: 3. Germline CDR1 MNHEY, CDR2 SMNVEV (reference sequence). The CDR3 DNA is TGTGCCAGCAGTATGACTAGCGGGGTCTCCTACGAGCAGTACTTC. Protein sequence: CASSMTSGVSYEQYF.

This rearrangement joins TRBV19 to TRBJ2-5; 13 bases are shared with TRBD2. V trimming: 5 bases; J trimming: 1 base; junction bases outside the gene matches: 16. Germline V gene data show CDR1 as LNHDA and CDR2 as SQIVND (reference sequence). The CDR3 covers 20 residues. In DNA, the CDR3 is TGTGCCAGTAGTTCAAGCTTCCGACTAGCGGGGGGACGACTCCAAGAGACCCAGTACTTC. It translates to CASSSSFRLAGGRLQETQYF.

This clone was detected only a few times. The V call is TRBV4-3, the J call TRBJ1-5; D ambiguous. Germline-derived CDR1 and CDR2 are LGHNA and YSLEER. Trimming took 0 bases from V and 7 from J, leaving 16 bases between them. This CDR3 region has 16 residues. The CDR3 sequence is CASSQDWGRVGQPQHF. In DNA form, the CDR3 reads TGCGCCAGCAGCCAAGATTGGGGTAGGGTCGGCCAGCCCCAGCATTTT.

This rearrangement joins TRBV9 to TRBJ2-1; D perhaps matches TRBD1 (6 bases). This CDR3 is built from 15 residues. With 0 bases removed from V and 6 bases from J, the gap between germline ends came to 13 bases. Germline values: CDR1 SGDLS, CDR2 YYNGEE. The CDR3 DNA reads as TGTGCCAGCAGCGTAGGGTCAGGGGAATTCAATGAGCAGTTCTTC. Its protein product is CASSVGSGEFNEQFF. Using reference TRBV9 and TRBJ2-1 for the parts outside the CDR3, the full variable domain is DSGVTQTPKHLITATGQRVTLRCSPRSGDLSVYWYQQSLDQGLQFLIQYYNGEERAKGNILERFSAQQFPDLHSELNLSSLELGDSALYFCASSVGSGEFNEQFFGPGTRLTVL.

This clone came up once. The gene calls are TRBV5-1 and TRBJ1-5, with 7 nucleotides matching TRBD1. Unmatched junction bases numbered 3, after V lost 0 bases and J lost 3 bases. Germline lookup yields CDR1 SGHRS and CDR2 YFSETQ. CDR3 length: 15 amino acids. The CDR3: CASSLGGQYNQPQHF. The CDR3 bases are TGCGCCAGCAGCTTGGGGGGACAGTACAATCAGCCCCAGCATTTT.

V and J are TRBV14 and TRBJ1-1, with TRBD1 as a possible D gene (5 bases). V was cut by 2 bases and J by 10 bases, with 17 bases left in between. CDR3 size: 14 residues. Looked up from germline, CDR1 is SGHDN and CDR2 is FVKESK. The CDR3 DNA follows: TGTGCCAGCAGCCAATTGAGTAAGGGGTTCGGAGCTTTCTTT. Amino acids: CASSQLSKGFGAFF. Full variable domain (outside the CDR3, taken from reference TRBV14 and TRBJ1-1): EAGVTQFPSHSVIEKGQTVTLRCDPISGHDNLYWYRRVMGKEIKFLLHFVKESKQDESGMPNNRFLAERTGGTYSTLKVQPAELEDSGVYFCASSQLSKGFGAFFGQGTRLTVV.

The chain couples TRBV20-1 to TRBJ1-1; D is unclear. The CDR3 is made up of 10 amino acids. The germline V gene has CDR1 DFQATT and CDR2 SNEGSKA (reference sequence). V was cut by 1 base and J by 11 bases, with 8 bases left in between. The CDR3 sequence: CSARVSGAFF. CDR3 DNA sequence: TGCAGTGCTAGAGTTAGTGGGGCTTTCTTT.

The V call is TRBV25-1, the J call TRBJ1-1; no clear D gene. Germline-derived CDR1 and CDR2 are MGHDK and SYGVNS. V was pared by 3 bases and J by 3 bases, with 11 bases between. This CDR3 has 14 residues. CDR3 amino acids: CASSDPGKYTEAFF. CDR3 sequence (DNA): TGTGCCAGCAGTGATCCGGGGAAATACACTGAAGCTTTCTTT.

This clone was counted only a few times. This chain uses TRBV12-3 or TRBV12-4 with TRBJ2-2; D is ambiguous. V lost 6 bases, J lost 8 bases, and 10 bases lay in between. CDR3 length: 12 amino acids. The CDR3 is CASSAVGGELFF. DNA for the CDR3: TGTGCCAGCAGCGCGGTTGGGGGGGAGCTGTTTTTT.

The chain is built from TRBV5-4 and TRBJ1-2; D gene ambiguous. V was shortened by 1 base and J by 2 bases, with 6 bases between the two germline ends. The V gene's germline CDR1 is SGHNT and CDR2 YYREEE (reference sequence). The CDR3 sequence is 13 residues long. CDR3 DNA: TGTGCCAGCAGCTTGCGCTTGAACTATGGCTACACCTTC. Translation gives CASSLRLNYGYTF.

This clone is medium-sized in the sample. CDR3 region: CASSLSWTGRDKQYF. In DNA, the CDR3 is TGTGCCAGCAGCTTATCGTGGACAGGGCGGGACAAGCAGTACTTC. The V gene is TRBV7-9, the J gene TRBJ2-7, with 8 bases fitting TRBD1. J gave up 8 bases and V 2 bases, and 11 bases lay outside the gene matches. The CDR3 length is 15 residues. From germline, CDR1 is SEHNR and CDR2 FQNEAQ (reference sequence).

This clone appeared a single time. The chain is built from TRBV19 and TRBJ1-1; D is undetermined. Trimming left V 2 bases short and J 4 bases short, with 11 bases between. The CDR3 runs to 14 residues. CDR1 and CDR2 (germline): LNHDA, SQIVND (reference sequence). The CDR3 DNA sequence: TGTGCCAGTAGTATAACCGGGTATGTCACTGAAGCTTTCTTT. It encodes CASSITGYVTEAFF.

The chain couples TRBV6-6 to TRBJ2-2; 10 nucleotides agree with TRBD1. The CDR3 consists of 15 residues. V lost 2 bases to trimming and J lost 6 bases; unmatched junction nucleotides: 3. The V gene's germline CDR1 is MNHNY and CDR2 SVGAGI (reference sequence). CDR3 DNA sequence: TGTGCCAGCAGTTACGGGACAGGGGTCGCCGGGGAGCTGTTTTTT. It yields the protein CASSYGTGVAGELFF.

The chain uses TRBV20-1 and TRBJ2-3; a possible D gene is TRBD1 (6 bases). Germline V gene data show CDR1 as DFQATT and CDR2 as SNEGSKA (reference sequence). The V gene lost 3 bases and the J gene lost 10 bases, with 11 bases spanning the gap. This CDR3 is built from 11 residues. The CDR3 sequence: CSARQGTAQYF. The CDR3 nucleotides read TGCAGTGCTAGGCAGGGGACGGCGCAGTATTTT.

V and J are TRBV5-3 and TRBJ1-2; the D gene is possibly TRBD1 (6 bases). TRBV5-3 is designated an ORF whose function remains uncertain. V was clipped by 3 bases and J by 0 bases, with 9 bases between them. This CDR3 is built from 14 residues. CDR3 in amino acids: CARSSGHPNYGYTF. The DNA for the CDR3 is TGTGCCAGAAGCTCGGGACACCCTAACTATGGCTACACCTTC.